The 6 T cell receptor beta chains below were found in one sample sequenced in a study of beta chain features in type 1 diabetes. Reverse transcription of all isolated RNA meant that expressed TCRB transcripts were sequenced. Here immunoSEQ multiplex PCR was the method, and the copy in TCRdb shows in-frame clones only, minus some. The table has 860,000 or so clones, under 20% seen once. Material for sequencing was naive CD4+ T cells from blood. These receptor sequences come from a woman aged 18-29 years in good health.

The rearrangement uses TRBV6-6 and TRBJ1-1, with D possibly matching TRBD1 (5 bases). Germline V gene data show CDR1 as MNHNY and CDR2 as SVGAGI (reference sequence). This CDR3 has 13 amino acids. Trimming shortened V by 2 bases and J by 4 bases, and 8 bases separated the two germline ends. CDR3 coding DNA: TGTGCCAGCAGTTACGCAAGGGGCACTGAAGCTTTCTTT. It is translated as CASSYARGTEAFF.

The chain uses TRBV4-2 and TRBJ1-5; 7 bases fit TRBD1. V lost 1 base to trimming and J lost 1 base; unmatched junction nucleotides: 10. CDR3 size: 18 residues. Germline V lookup: CDR1 LGHNA, CDR2 YNFKEQ. This chain's CDR3 is CASSQGISGQRSNQPQHF. The CDR3 nucleotides read TGTGCCAGCAGCCAAGGGATATCGGGACAGAGGAGCAATCAGCCCCAGCATTTT.

The V call is TRBV9, the J call TRBJ2-2; D unresolved. Germline values: CDR1 SGDLS, CDR2 YYNGEE. The length of the CDR3 is 16 residues. The V end lost 0 bases, the J end lost 5 bases, and 14 bases lay between the germline ends. The CDR3 protein is CASSVVPAERTGELFF. CDR3 bases: TGTGCCAGCAGCGTAGTTCCGGCAGAGAGGACCGGGGAGCTGTTTTTT.

This clone was seen a handful of times. The chain couples TRBV11-1 to TRBJ1-1; no reliable D call. Germline V gives CDR1 SGHAT, CDR2 FQDESV (reference sequence). The V and J ends lost 3 bases and 9 bases respectively, with 23 bases between them. The CDR3 totals 16 residues. CDR3 DNA sequence: TGTGCCAGCAGCTTGAACTTGGCCACTTCGTTCGTACAAGCTTTCTTT. Protein: CASSLNLATSFVQAFF.

This clone was observed a few times. The chain uses TRBV7-6 and TRBJ2-5, with a possible D match to TRBD2 (5 bases). Trimming cost V 1 base and J 3 bases, with 15 bases left between them. Per the germline V gene, CDR1 is SGHVS and CDR2 is FNYEAQ. The CDR3 length is 16 residues. The CDR3 sequence is CASSLVEGRFEETQYF. The CDR3 coding sequence is TGTGCCAGCAGCTTAGTAGAGGGCCGGTTTGAAGAGACCCAGTACTTC.

The chain employs TRBV6-6 and TRBJ1-4; TRBD1 aligns across 7 bases. Per germline, CDR1 MNHNY and CDR2 SVGAGI (reference sequence). Germline trimming cut 5 bases from V and 8 bases from J; bases unmatched to any gene: 11. The CDR3 consists of 15 residues. CDR3 residues: CASSQTGPKWEKLFF. The CDR3 region has the DNA TGTGCCAGCAGTCAGACAGGGCCCAAGTGGGAAAAACTGTTTTTT.